This TCR beta chain was profiled in a study of blood T cells in healthy people across ages. Study-wide results and limits: Diversity estimated from one million T cells was considered an underestimate.

Regarding this clonotype: Its antigen is currently unknown.

PCR was performed a second time for about 6 to 12 cycles using a sample-barcoded 5' primer and a J-beta primer mix. In TCRdb, the 5' RACE reads were re-called with MiXCR into one record per CDR3 protein. The sample has 600,000 or so distinct CDR3 sequences, about 30% seen once. Germline V lookup: CDR1 ENHRY, CDR2 SYGVKD. Trimming took off 4 bases at V and 1 base at J, with 5 bases between the two ends. CDR3 size: 13 residues. Researchers collected 9 to 10 milliliters of peripheral blood from every single donor. J is TRBJ1-5 and V is TRBV10-3; no clear D. Input material: blood. This TCR came from a woman older than 75 in good health. The CDR3 region is CAISVSSNQPQHF. The DNA of the CDR3 is TGTGCCATCAGTGTGTCAAGCAATCAGCCCCAGCATTTT.